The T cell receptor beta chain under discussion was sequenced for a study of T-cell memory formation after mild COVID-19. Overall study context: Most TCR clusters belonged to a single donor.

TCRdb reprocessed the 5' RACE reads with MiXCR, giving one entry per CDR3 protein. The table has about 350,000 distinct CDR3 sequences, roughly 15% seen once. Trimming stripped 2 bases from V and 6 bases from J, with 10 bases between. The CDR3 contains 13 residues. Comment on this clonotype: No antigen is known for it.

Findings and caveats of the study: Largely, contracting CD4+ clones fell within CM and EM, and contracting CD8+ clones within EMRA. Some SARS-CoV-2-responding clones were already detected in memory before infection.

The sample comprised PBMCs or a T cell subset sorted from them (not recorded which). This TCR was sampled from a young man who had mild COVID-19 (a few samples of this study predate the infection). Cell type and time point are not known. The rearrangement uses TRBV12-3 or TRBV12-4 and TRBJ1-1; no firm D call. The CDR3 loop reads CASSLFRGSEAFF. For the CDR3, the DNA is TGTGCCAGCAGTTTATTCCGGGGATCTGAAGCTTTCTTT.